This T cell receptor (beta chain) was retrieved from a study of blood T cell repertoires in COVID-19. Germline CDR1 and CDR2: LGHNA and YSLEER. Trimming shortened V by 5 bases and J by 8 bases, and 12 bases separated the two germline ends. The CDR3 totals 12 residues. Seattle's cohort entered during active infection and was followed longitudinally. Some clones are missing from TCRdb's copy, which holds only in-frame ones; the method was immunoSEQ multiplex PCR. The sample holds a few hundred thousand clones; around 89% are singletons and the top ten take around 2.3%. This sequence joins TRBV4-3 and TRBJ1-1; TRBD1 might be the D (5 bases). The sequence derives from a woman aged 60-75 years with COVID-19, enrolled during active disease. The sample consisted of peripheral blood. In DNA, the CDR3 is TGCGCCAGCAGCTGGGGCACTACCGAAGCTTTCTTT. This translates into CASSWGTTEAFF.